The clone carrying this TCR beta chain was counted a single time. Antigen: not known. The entry originates in a study of cytomegalovirus exposure and HLA in healthy donors. Findings and caveats of the study: The authors confirmed in vitro that a few CMV-associated chains were specific for CMV antigens. In a later analysis, HLA-associated TCR beta chains were more clonally expanded than equally common others.

It was with 60 Vbeta and 13 Jbeta primers that the PCR ran. This table comes from immunoSEQ multiplex PCR, and its TCRdb copy is limited to in-frame clones, with some not included. This sample has roughly 150,000 clones, with 70% to 85% found just once. The TCR comes from a male donor in good health and CMV-seronegative. The sample consisted of PBMCs.

This CDR3 is CASSFQDRLGEQYF. As DNA, the CDR3 is TGTGCCAGCAGCTTTCAGGACAGGCTGGGCGAGCAGTACTTC. V gene TRBV7-9 combines with J gene TRBJ2-7, with 7 positions matching TRBD1. The CDR3 has 14 amino acids. V lost 3 bases, J lost 6 bases, and 8 bases stayed unmatched. From germline, CDR1 is SEHNR and CDR2 FQNEAQ (reference sequence).